This record looks at one T cell receptor beta chain sequence and its context. Its cognate antigen is unknown. The sample originates from a study of shared clonotypes between healthy human individuals. Looking at the study overall: Donors had three CD4 naive, three CD4 memory, two CD8 naive and one CD8 memory plate apiece.

Study observations and caveats: Clonotype sharing across donors was expected to vary with sequencing depth. The four-donor shared clonotypes exceeded non-shared clonotypes in generation probability, with non-shared ones scoring lower.

Profiling relied on immunoSEQ multiplex PCR, and the TCRdb table lists in-frame clones only, not all of them. The sample contains about 380,000 clones, 90% to 98% of which appear only once. Researchers reported that CD8 memory united CD45RO+ cells with CCR7-negative CD45RA+ TemRA cells. Specimen: memory CD8+ T cells sorted from blood. The subset was: CD45RO+ cells pooled with CCR7-negative TemRA cells. The receptor's source is a young man in good health.

CDR3 nucleotide sequence: TGTGCCAGCAGTTACCCCGACAGGGGTTCGCAGCCCCAGCATTTT. The encoded protein is CASSYPDRGSQPQHF. The gene calls are TRBV6-6 and TRBJ1-5, with 8 bases aligning to TRBD1. CDR1 is MNHNY and CDR2 is SVGAGI in the germline V gene (reference sequence). Germline trimming cut 2 bases from V and 7 bases from J; bases unmatched to any gene: 7. The CDR3 runs to 15 residues.